The 22 T cell receptor beta chains given below trace back to one sample, sequenced in a study of blood T cell repertoires in COVID-19. Profiling relied on immunoSEQ multiplex PCR, and the TCRdb table lists in-frame clones only, not all of them. The sample shows about 130,000 clones, more than 75% of them seen only once. Specimen: peripheral blood. The receptors originated from a man aged 55 to 70 with COVID-19, enrolled during active disease.

The genes are TRBV5-6 and TRBJ2-7; perhaps TRBD2 as D (7 bases). In germline, CDR1 is SGHDT, CDR2 YYEEEE. The length of the CDR3 is 15 residues. V was clipped by 0 bases and J by 2 bases, with 12 bases between them. CDR3 DNA: TGTGCCAGCAGCTTGGACTGGGGGGGGCCCTACGAGCAGTACTTC. Its protein is CASSLDWGGPYEQYF.

The rearrangement uses TRBV7-3 and TRBJ2-3; the match to TRBD1 covers 10 bases. This CDR3 has 15 amino acids. Trimming at V came to 4 bases and at J to 4 bases, leaving 5 bases not matched to a gene. Per germline, CDR1 SGHTA and CDR2 FQGTGA. The CDR3 loop reads CASSSPGTGADTQYF. Here the CDR3 DNA reads TGTGCCAGCAGCTCACCCGGGACAGGGGCAGATACGCAGTATTTT.

This clone occurred once. The chain carries TRBV5-1 and TRBJ2-1; 14 nucleotides agree with TRBD2. Germline lookup yields CDR1 SGHRS and CDR2 YFSETQ. CDR3 size: 16 residues. V was clipped by 0 bases and J by 10 bases; unmatched bases: 6. The CDR3 region has the DNA TGCGCCAGCAGCTTGGGACTAGCGGGAGGGAGTCACGAGCAGTTCTTC. This codes for CASSLGLAGGSHEQFF.

The chain couples TRBV29-1 to TRBJ1-5; weak D call: TRBD1 (5 bases). V was pared by 5 bases and J by 4 bases, with 9 bases between. Germline CDR1 reads SQVTM; CDR2 reads ANQGSEA. The CDR3 sequence is 12 residues long. This CDR3 reads CSVRAGNQPQHF. CDR3 nucleotide sequence: TGCAGCGTTCGGGCAGGGAATCAGCCCCAGCATTTT.

This chain joins TRBV5-1 and TRBJ2-7; D unresolved. V was cut by 1 base and J by 4 bases, with 3 bases left in between. There are 11 residues in the CDR3. The germline V gene encodes CDR1 SGHRS and CDR2 YFSETQ. The CDR3 region is CASSLTYEQYF. CDR3 DNA sequence: TGCGCCAGCAGCTTGACTTACGAGCAGTACTTC.

The chain is built from TRBV27 and TRBJ2-3, with D possibly matching TRBD2 (6 bases). The germline V gene encodes CDR1 MNHEY and CDR2 SMNVEV (reference sequence). The CDR3 extends over 15 amino acids. Between the trimmed V and J ends, which lost 6 bases and 5 bases, there was a span of 18 bases. CDR3 DNA: TGTGCCAGCAGCACCCGGGACTCTTGGGGAGATACGCAGTATTTT. Amino acid sequence: CASSTRDSWGDTQYF.

This chain connects TRBV7-2 to TRBJ1-5; 9 nucleotides agree with TRBD1. J lost 5 bases, V lost 4 bases, and 3 bases had no gene match. Germline V gene sequence: CDR1 SGHTA, CDR2 FQGNSA. This CDR3 is built from 14 residues. The CDR3 DNA sequence: TGTGCCAGCAGCTACGGACAGGGGTATCAGCCCCAGCATTTT. This sequence encodes CASSYGQGYQPQHF.

The V and J genes are TRBV28 and TRBJ1-4, with 9 bases identical to TRBD1. The CDR3 consists of 15 residues. In germline, CDR1 is MDHEN, CDR2 SYDVKM. With 5 bases clipped from V and 10 bases from J, the junction kept 11 bases outside the gene matches. CDR3 sequence: CASSLGDRVSPKLFF. The CDR3 DNA is TGTGCCAGCAGTCTGGGGGACAGGGTCTCTCCAAAACTGTTTTTT.

This chain links TRBV19 with TRBJ1-3, with D tentatively TRBD1 (5 bases). Germline loops: CDR1 LNHDA, CDR2 SQIVND (reference sequence). The CDR3 extends over 13 amino acids. Trimming took off 10 bases at V and 3 bases at J, with 13 bases between the two ends. The DNA for the CDR3 is TGTGCCACCGTGGGGCTTGTTGGAAACACCATATATTTT. It encodes CATVGLVGNTIYF.

The rearrangement joins TRBV10-1 to TRBJ1-4, with 9 bases identical to TRBD1. Germline CDR1 is WNHNN and CDR2 is SYGVQD (reference sequence). This CDR3 region has 19 residues. Trimming at V came to 4 bases and at J to 2 bases, leaving 14 bases not matched to a gene. Here the CDR3 reads CASSVGTGFYFRTNEKLFF. The CDR3 coding sequence is TGCGCCAGCAGTGTCGGGACAGGGTTTTATTTTAGGACTAATGAAAAACTGTTTTTT.

V usage is TRBV10-1 and J usage is TRBJ1-1; no firm D call. Trimming removed 2 bases from V and 0 bases from J, with 7 bases in between. The CDR3 is 14 amino acids. The germline gives CDR1 WNHNN, CDR2 SYGVQD (reference sequence). The CDR3 spells CASSEGNMNTEAFF. CDR3 DNA sequence: TGCGCCAGCAGTGAGGGCAACATGAACACTGAAGCTTTCTTT.

This clone was seen only once. The chain uses TRBV27 and TRBJ2-2; 7 bases fit TRBD2. Germline CDR1 and CDR2: MNHEY and SMNVEV (reference sequence). The V segment lost 5 bases and the J segment 6 bases; nucleotides outside the gene matches: 9. The CDR3 sequence is 15 residues long. The CDR3 DNA reads TGTGCCAGCAGTCTAGTACGGGGAGGGGCCGGGGAGCTGTTTTTT. This translates into CASSLVRGGAGELFF.

This clone came up once. The chain links TRBV7-9 to TRBJ1-2, with 9 bases matching TRBD1. CDR3 size: 14 residues. Germline CDR1 reads SEHNR; CDR2 reads FQNEAQ (reference sequence). The J segment lost 7 bases and the V segment lost 5 bases, leaving 8 bases of the junction unmatched. The CDR3 loop is CASSHMGQGSGYTF. As DNA, the CDR3 is TGTGCCAGCAGCCACATGGGACAGGGCTCTGGCTACACCTTC.

The chain links TRBV5-1 to TRBJ2-5, with no clear D. V dropped 0 bases and J dropped 5 bases, with 14 bases sitting between them. Germline V CDR1 and CDR2: SGHRS, YFSETQ. The CDR3 length is 15 residues. The CDR3 DNA reads as TGCGCCAGCAGCTTGGATCTTTCTCGGTTGGAGACCCAGTACTTC. This sequence encodes CASSLDLSRLETQYF.

This clone turned up a few times. The chain has TRBV20-1 and TRBJ2-7; the match to TRBD2 covers 10 bases. V was clipped by 3 bases and J by 2 bases; unmatched bases: 4. Looked up from germline, CDR1 is DFQATT and CDR2 is SNEGSKA (reference sequence). The CDR3 is 14 amino acids. CDR3 nucleotides: TGCAGTGCTAGTGTACTAGCGGGACCCTACGAGCAGTACTTC. This codes for CSASVLAGPYEQYF.

The J gene is TRBJ2-7, the V gene TRBV11-2; D gene unclear. The length of the CDR3 is 12 residues. CDR1 and CDR2 from the germline V gene are SGHAT and FQNNGV. The V and J ends lost 1 base and 3 bases respectively, with 4 bases between them. The CDR3 loop is CASSLVNYEQYF. The CDR3 DNA follows: TGTGCCAGCAGCTTAGTTAACTACGAGCAGTACTTC.

The CDR3 sequence: CASSPSLVAGASGELFF. CDR3 DNA sequence: TGTGCCAGCAGCCCCAGCTTGGTAGCGGGAGCTTCCGGGGAGCTGTTTTTT. The chain couples TRBV13 to TRBJ2-2, with 9 bases identical to TRBD2. The V gene's germline CDR1 is PRHDT and CDR2 FYEKMQ (reference sequence). This CDR3 has 17 amino acids. Trimming cost V 5 bases and J 6 bases; bases outside gene matches: 13.

The chain joins TRBV28 to TRBJ2-7; TRBD1 aligns across 8 bases. The CDR3 consists of 13 residues. From germline, CDR1 is MDHEN and CDR2 SYDVKM. The V segment lost 11 bases and the J segment 3 bases; nucleotides outside the gene matches: 9. CDR3 sequence: CASNSGQDYEQYF. The CDR3 DNA follows: TGTGCCTCCAACTCGGGACAGGACTACGAGCAGTACTTC.

The chain carries TRBV5-1 and TRBJ2-2, with D possibly TRBD2 on 5 matching bases. V was cut by 2 bases and J by 1 base, with 9 bases left in between. This CDR3 is built from 15 residues. CDR1 and CDR2 (germline): SGHRS, YFSETQ. The CDR3 DNA reads as TGCGCCAGCAGCTTATCGAGCGGGAACACCGGGGAGCTGTTTTTT. Translation: CASSLSSGNTGELFF.

The gene calls are TRBV6-2 or TRBV6-3 and TRBJ2-2; 10 bases are a match to TRBD1. Germline V gene data show CDR1 as MNHEY and CDR2 as SVGEGT. This CDR3 has 16 amino acids. V shed 5 bases and J 6 bases; nucleotides not matched to a gene: 9. The CDR3 protein is CASSIRRDRGPGELFF. The CDR3 coding sequence is TGTGCCAGCAGTATCCGCCGGGACAGGGGACCCGGGGAGCTGTTTTTT.

This rearrangement joins TRBV19 to TRBJ1-2, with a possible D match to TRBD1 (6 bases). Germline assignment: CDR1 LNHDA and CDR2 SQIVND (reference sequence). V lost 4 bases to trimming and J lost 4 bases, with 13 bases between them. CDR3 length: 14 amino acids. The CDR3 protein is CASSTDSQTYGYTF. CDR3 sequence (DNA): TGTGCCAGTAGTACGGACAGCCAAACCTATGGCTACACCTTC.

J is TRBJ2-7 and V is TRBV10-2; the D is unclear. This CDR3 is built from 13 residues. CDR1 and CDR2 (germline): WSHSY, SAAADI. V dropped 3 bases and J dropped 9 bases, with 15 bases sitting between them. The CDR3 DNA reads TGCGCCAGCAGTGAATCTCCACTTGAAGCGCAGTACTTC. Protein product: CASSESPLEAQYF.